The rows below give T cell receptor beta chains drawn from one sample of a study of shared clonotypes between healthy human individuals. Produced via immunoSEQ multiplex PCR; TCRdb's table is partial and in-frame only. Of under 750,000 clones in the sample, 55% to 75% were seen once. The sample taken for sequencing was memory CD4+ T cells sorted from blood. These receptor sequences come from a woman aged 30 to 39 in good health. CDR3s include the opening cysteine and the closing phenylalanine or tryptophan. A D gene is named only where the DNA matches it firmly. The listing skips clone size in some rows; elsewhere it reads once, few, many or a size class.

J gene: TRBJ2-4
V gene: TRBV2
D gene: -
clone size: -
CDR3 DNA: TGTGCCAGCAGGATAACAGAAAACATTCAGTACTTC
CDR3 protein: CASRITENIQYF

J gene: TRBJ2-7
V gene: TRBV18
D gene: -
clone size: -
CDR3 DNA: TGTGCCAGCTCATCAGGAGGTTTACCCTACGAGCAGTACTTC
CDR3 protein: CASSSGGLPYEQYF

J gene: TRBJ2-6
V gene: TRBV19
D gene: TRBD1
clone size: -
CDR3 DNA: TGTGCCAGTAGTACCCCGACAGGGGGGCTCTCTGGGGCCAACGTCCTGACTTTC
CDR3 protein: CASSTPTGGLSGANVLTF

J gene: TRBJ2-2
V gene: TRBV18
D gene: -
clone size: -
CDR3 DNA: TGTGCCAGCTCACCATACACTAGCAGCACCGGGGAGCTGTTTTTT
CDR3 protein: CASSPYTSSTGELFF

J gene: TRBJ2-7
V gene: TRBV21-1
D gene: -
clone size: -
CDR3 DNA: TGTGCCAGCAGGCCATGTTACGAGCAGTACTTC
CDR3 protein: CASRPCYEQYF

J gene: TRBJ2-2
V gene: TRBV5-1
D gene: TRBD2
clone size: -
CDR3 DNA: TGCGCCAGCAGCCCGGGACTAGCGGGAGAATTAAGCGGGGAGCTGTTTTTT
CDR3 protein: CASSPGLAGELSGELFF

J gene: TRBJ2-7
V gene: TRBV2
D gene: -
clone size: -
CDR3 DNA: TGTGCCAGCAGTGAATTCCTAGCGAGGTACGAGCAGTACTTC
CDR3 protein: CASSEFLARYEQYF

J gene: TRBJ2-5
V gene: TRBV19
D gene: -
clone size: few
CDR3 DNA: TGTGCCAGTAGTGTAGACGGTATCCAAGAGACCCAGTACTTC
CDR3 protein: CASSVDGIQETQYF

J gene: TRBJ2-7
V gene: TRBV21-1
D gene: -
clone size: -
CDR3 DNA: TGTGCCAGCAGCAAAGCCGGACAGGTTCGGTACGAGCAGTACTTC
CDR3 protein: CASSKAGQVRYEQYF

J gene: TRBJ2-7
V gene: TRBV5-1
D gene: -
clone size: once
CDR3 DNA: TGCGCCAGCAGCTTGGGTAGCGGCACCGCCTACGAGCAGTACTTC
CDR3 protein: CASSLGSGTAYEQYF

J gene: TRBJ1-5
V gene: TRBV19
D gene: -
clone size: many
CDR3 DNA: TGTGCCAGTAGTATAGTAAGTCAGCCCCAGCATTTT
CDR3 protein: CASSIVSQPQHF

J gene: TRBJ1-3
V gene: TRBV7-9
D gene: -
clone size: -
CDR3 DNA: TGTGCCAGCAGCTCACAGGGAAACACCATATATTTT
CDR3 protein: CASSSQGNTIYF

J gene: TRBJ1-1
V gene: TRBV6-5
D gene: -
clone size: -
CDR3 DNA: TGTGCCAGCAGTTACTCGTTCCGGGCAGAAGCTTTCTTT
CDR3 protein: CASSYSFRAEAFF

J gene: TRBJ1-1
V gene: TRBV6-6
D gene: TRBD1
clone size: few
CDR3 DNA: TGTGCCAGCAGTGGAGCAGGGGGCTGGGACACTGAAGCTTTCTTT
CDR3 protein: CASSGAGGWDTEAFF

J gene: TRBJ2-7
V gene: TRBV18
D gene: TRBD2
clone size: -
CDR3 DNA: TGTGCCAGCTCACCACCCGAGATAAAGCGGGAGGCCGAGCAGTACTTC
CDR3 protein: CASSPPEIKREAEQYF

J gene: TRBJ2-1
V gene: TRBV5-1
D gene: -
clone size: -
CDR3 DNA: TGCGCCAGCAGCCTAGACAGCGGGCTTTACAATGAGCAGTTCTTC
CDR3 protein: CASSLDSGLYNEQFF

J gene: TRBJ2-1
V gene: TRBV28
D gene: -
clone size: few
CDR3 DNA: TGTGCCAGCAGTTCAGTGGTTAATGAGCAGTTCTTC
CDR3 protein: CASSSVVNEQFF

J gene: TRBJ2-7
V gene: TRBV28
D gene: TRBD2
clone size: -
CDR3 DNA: TGTGCCAGCAGTTTCGGCGGGAGGCGCCGCTACGAGCAGTACTTC
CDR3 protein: CASSFGGRRRYEQYF

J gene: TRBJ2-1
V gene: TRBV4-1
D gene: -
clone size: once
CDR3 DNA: TGCGCCAGCAGCCAAGGGCTAGCTGTCTCCTACAATGAGCAGTTCTTC
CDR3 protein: CASSQGLAVSYNEQFF

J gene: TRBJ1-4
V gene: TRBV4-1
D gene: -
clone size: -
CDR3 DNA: TGCGCCAGCAGCTCGCCTGCAACTAATGAAAAACTGTTTTTT
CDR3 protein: CASSSPATNEKLFF

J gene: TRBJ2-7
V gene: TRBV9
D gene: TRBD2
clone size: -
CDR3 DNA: TGTGCCAGCAGCGTACGCAAGCGGGAGTCATCCTACGAGCAGTACTTC
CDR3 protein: CASSVRKRESSYEQYF

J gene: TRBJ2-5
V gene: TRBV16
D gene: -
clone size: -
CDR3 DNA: TGTGCCAGCAGCCACAACGGGGCACAAGAGACCCAGTACTTC
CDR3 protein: CASSHNGAQETQYF

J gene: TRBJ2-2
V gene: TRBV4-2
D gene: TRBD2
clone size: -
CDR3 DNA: TGTGCCAGCAGCCAACCGGGACTAGCAGTTAACACCGGGGAGCTGTTTTTT
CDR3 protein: CASSQPGLAVNTGELFF

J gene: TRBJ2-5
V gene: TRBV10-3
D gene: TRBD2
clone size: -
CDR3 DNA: TGTGCCATCTCCCCCGGGACTAGCGGGAACGTCGGGTGGGAAGAGACCCAGTACTTC
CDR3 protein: CAISPGTSGNVGWEETQYF

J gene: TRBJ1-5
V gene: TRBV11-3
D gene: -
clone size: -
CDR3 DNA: TGTGCCAGCAGCTTAGATCTAAGGGGGAGTCAGCCCCAGCATTTT
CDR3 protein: CASSLDLRGSQPQHF

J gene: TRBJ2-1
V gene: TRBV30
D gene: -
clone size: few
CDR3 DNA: TGTGCCTGGAGGAGGCAGGGAAGCAATGAGCAGTTCTTC
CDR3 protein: CAWRRQGSNEQFF

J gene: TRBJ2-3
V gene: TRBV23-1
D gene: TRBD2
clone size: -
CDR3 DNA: TGCGCCAGCAGTCAATCCCACGCTAGCGGGAGTCCCAGCACAGATACGCAGTATTTT
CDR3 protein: CASSQSHASGSPSTDTQYF

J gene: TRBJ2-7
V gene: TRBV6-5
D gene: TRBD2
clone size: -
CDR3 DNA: TGTGCCAGCAGACTTGGGACCGCGGGAGTCTACGAGCAGTACTTC
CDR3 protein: CASRLGTAGVYEQYF

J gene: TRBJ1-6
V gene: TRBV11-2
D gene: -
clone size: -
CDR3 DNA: TGTGCCAGCAGCCTTTGGAATTCACCCCTCCACTTT
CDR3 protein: CASSLWNSPLHF

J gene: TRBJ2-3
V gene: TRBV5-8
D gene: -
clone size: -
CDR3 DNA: TGTGCCAGCAGCCAAACGACAGCCACGGATAGCACAGATACGCAGTATTTT
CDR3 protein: CASSQTTATDSTDTQYF

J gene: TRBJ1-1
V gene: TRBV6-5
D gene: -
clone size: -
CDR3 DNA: TGTGCCATCAGTGAGGGGGGGCTCACTGAAGCTTTCTTT
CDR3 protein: CAISEGGLTEAFF

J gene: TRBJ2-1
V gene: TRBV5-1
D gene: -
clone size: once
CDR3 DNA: TGCGCCAGCAGCCTAGACAGCACCTACAATGAGCAGTTCTTC
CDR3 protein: CASSLDSTYNEQFF

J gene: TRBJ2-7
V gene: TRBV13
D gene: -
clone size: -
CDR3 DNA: TGTGCCAGCAGCGTAGGCTACCTCGGTCGCTCCTACGAGCAGTACTTC
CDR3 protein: CASSVGYLGRSYEQYF

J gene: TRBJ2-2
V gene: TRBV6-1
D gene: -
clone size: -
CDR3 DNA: TGTGCCAGCAAAGTTCTGGCGAACACCGGGGAGCTGTTTTTT
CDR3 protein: CASKVLANTGELFF

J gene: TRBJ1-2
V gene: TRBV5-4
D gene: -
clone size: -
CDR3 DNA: TGTGCCAGCAGCCCAACGACAGGCGAGGACTATGGCTACACCTTC
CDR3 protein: CASSPTTGEDYGYTF

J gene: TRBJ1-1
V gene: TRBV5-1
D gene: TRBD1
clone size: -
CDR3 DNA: TGCGCCAGCAGCTTGGCTGTCATCGACCGACAGGGCCTGAACACTGAAGCTTTCTTT
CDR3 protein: CASSLAVIDRQGLNTEAFF

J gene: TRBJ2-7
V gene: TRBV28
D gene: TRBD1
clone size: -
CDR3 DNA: TGTGCCAGCCTTACAGGGGATTCCGAGCAGTACTTC
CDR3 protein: CASLTGDSEQYF

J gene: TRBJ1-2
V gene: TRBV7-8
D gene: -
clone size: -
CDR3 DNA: TGTGCCAGCAGACCCGGGGGGGTAGGGTATGGCTACACCTTC
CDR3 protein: CASRPGGVGYGYTF

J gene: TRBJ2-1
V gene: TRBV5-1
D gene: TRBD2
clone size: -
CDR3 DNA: TGCGCCAGCAGCCCGGGGACTAGCGGTAAAGAGCAGTTCTTC
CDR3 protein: CASSPGTSGKEQFF

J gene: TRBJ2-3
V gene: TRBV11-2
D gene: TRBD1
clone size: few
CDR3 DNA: TGTGCCAGCAGCTTCTTGACAGGGGTTAGCACAGATACGCAGTATTTT
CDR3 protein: CASSFLTGVSTDTQYF

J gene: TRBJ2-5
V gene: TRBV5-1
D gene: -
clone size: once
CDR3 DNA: TGCGCCAGCAGCCTGGGGTATGAGACCCAGTACTTC
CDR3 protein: CASSLGYETQYF

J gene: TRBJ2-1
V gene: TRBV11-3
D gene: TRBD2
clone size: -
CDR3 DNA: TGTGCCAGCAGCTTAACTAGCGGGAGGGAGCAGTTCTTC
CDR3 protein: CASSLTSGREQFF

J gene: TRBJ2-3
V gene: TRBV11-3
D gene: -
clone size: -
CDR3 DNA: TGTGCCAGCAGCTCATCCGGGTGGGGGGCGAAGTTAAGCACAGATACGCAGTATTTT
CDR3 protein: CASSSSGWGAKLSTDTQYF

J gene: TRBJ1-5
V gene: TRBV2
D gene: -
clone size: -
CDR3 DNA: TGTGCCAGCAGTGACCGGGGAGGCAATCAGCCCCAGCATTTT
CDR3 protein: CASSDRGGNQPQHF

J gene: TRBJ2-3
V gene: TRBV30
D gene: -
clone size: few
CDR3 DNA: TGTGCCTGGAGGAAGTTCGCTACCGAGGGAGATACGCAGTATTTT
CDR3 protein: CAWRKFATEGDTQYF

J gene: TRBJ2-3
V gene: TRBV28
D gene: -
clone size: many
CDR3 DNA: TGTGCCGGCGGTGGGGCGGGAAGTTCAGATACGCAGTATTTT
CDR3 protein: CAGGGAGSSDTQYF

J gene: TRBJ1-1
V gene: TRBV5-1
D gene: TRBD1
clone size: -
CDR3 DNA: TGCGCCAGCAGCTTGAGAGCGGTGACAGGGGGCGTTAAGAATGAAGCTTTCTTT
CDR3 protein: CASSLRAVTGGVKNEAFF

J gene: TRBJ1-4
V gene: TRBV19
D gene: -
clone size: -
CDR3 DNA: TGTGCCAGTAGTATCGGGCAGACGGCTAATGAAAAACTGTTTTTT
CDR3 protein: CASSIGQTANEKLFF

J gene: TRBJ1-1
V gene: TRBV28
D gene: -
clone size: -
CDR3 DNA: TGTGCCAGCAGTCCAGACAGGAGTTGGGCTTTCTTT
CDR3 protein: CASSPDRSWAFF

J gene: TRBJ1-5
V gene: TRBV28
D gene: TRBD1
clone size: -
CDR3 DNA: TGTGCCAGCAGTTCCGGGGGGGACAGGGTACTGTATAGCAATCAGCCCCAGCATTTT
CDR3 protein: CASSSGGDRVLYSNQPQHF